A single sample is the source of the 6 T cell receptor beta chains below, sequenced in a study of T cell changes during pregnancy in multiple sclerosis (dated by TCRdb to between 2019 and 2020). The library was generated by the immunoSEQ multiplex PCR assay. TCRdb obtained this table from immuneACCESS and retained in-frame rearrangements with V and J assigned. These tables miss some clones; where compared with another copy, unresolved V genes account for less than half of the shortfall, and the remainder is unexplained. For this sample the table gives 65,000 to 80,000 clones, of which about nine tenths were detected only once. More than 1.4% of the sample goes to the ten largest clones. The sample consisted of peripheral blood, taken in the third trimester of pregnancy. All receptors derive from a female donor with multiple sclerosis, enrolled in a pregnancy study.

The rearrangement uses TRBV7-8 and TRBJ2-3, with D uncertain. The CDR3 length is 13 residues. V lost 8 bases and J 0 bases, leaving 9 bases between the germline ends. Germline V CDR1 and CDR2: SGHVS, FQNEAQ. The CDR3, as DNA: TGTGCCAGCGCGAGGTATAGCACAGATACGCAGTATTTT. This sequence encodes CASARYSTDTQYF.

The chain carries TRBV30 and TRBJ1-2; TRBD1 matches at 7 bases. CDR1 is GTSNPN, CDR2 SVGIG, per germline (reference sequence). CDR3 length: 12 amino acids. J gave up 5 bases and V 4 bases, and 4 bases lay outside the gene matches. Written as DNA, the CDR3 is TGTGCCTGGAACCCGGGACAGTATGGCTACACCTTC. Translation gives CAWNPGQYGYTF.

The rearrangement links TRBV10-2 to TRBJ2-3; D not certain. CDR3 size: 11 residues. The germline gives CDR1 WSHSY, CDR2 SAAADI. V was clipped by 6 bases and J by 6 bases, with 7 bases between them. In nucleotides, the CDR3 is TGCGCCAGCAGCCCGGAGGATACGCAGTATTTT. It codes for CASSPEDTQYF.

The chain links TRBV7-6 to TRBJ2-1; D is uncertain. V gave up 3 bases and J gave up 0 bases, with 9 bases separating them. CDR1 is SGHVS, CDR2 FNYEAQ, per germline. This CDR3 has 15 amino acids. The CDR3 DNA sequence: TGTGCCAGCAGCTTGCAGGTGAGCTCCTACAATGAGCAGTTCTTC. This translates into CASSLQVSSYNEQFF.

In its sample, this clone was seen once. This chain links TRBV6-4 with TRBJ1-2; TRBD1 might be the D (5 bases). CDR3 length equals 14 residues. Germline-derived CDR1 and CDR2 are MRHNA and SNTAGT. Trimming removed 2 bases at V and 4 bases at J, with 11 bases between. The CDR3 DNA reads TGTGCCAGCAGTGACGTGACAGCGCCCTATGGCTACACCTTC. This codes for CASSDVTAPYGYTF.

The rearrangement links TRBV4-3 to TRBJ2-7; 8 positions agree with TRBD1. CDR3 length: 16 residues. Trimming took 4 bases from V and 5 from J; bases not matched to a gene: 13. CDR1 is LGHNA, CDR2 YSLEER, per germline. Written as DNA, the CDR3 is TGCGCCAGCAGCCCGGTAGGAAGGCAGGGGGCACACGAGCAGTACTTC. Protein: CASSPVGRQGAHEQYF.